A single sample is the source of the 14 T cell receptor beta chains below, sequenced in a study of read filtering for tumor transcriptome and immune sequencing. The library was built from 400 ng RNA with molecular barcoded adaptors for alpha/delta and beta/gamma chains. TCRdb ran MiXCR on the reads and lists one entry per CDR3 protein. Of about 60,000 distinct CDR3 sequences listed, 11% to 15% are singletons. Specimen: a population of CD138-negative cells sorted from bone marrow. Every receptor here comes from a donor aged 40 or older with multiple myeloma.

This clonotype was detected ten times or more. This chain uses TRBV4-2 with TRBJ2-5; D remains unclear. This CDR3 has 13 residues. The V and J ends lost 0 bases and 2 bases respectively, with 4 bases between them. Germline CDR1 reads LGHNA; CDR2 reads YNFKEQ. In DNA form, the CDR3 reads TGTGCCAGCAGCCAAGATCTGCAAGAGACCCAGTACTTC. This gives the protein CASSQDLQETQYF.

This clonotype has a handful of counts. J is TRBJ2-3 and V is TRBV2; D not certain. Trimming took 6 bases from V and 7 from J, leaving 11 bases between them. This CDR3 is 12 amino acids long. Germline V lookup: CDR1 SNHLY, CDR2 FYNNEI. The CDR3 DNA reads TGTGCCAGCAGCCTATCTAGGAATACGCAGTATTTT. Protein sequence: CASSLSRNTQYF.

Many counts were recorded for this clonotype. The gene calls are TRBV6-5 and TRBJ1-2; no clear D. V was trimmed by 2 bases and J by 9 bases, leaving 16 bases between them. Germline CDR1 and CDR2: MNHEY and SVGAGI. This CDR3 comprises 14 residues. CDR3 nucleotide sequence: TGTGCCAGCAGTTACCGGGAGCCATCCGGAAGCTACACCTTC. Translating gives CASSYREPSGSYTF.

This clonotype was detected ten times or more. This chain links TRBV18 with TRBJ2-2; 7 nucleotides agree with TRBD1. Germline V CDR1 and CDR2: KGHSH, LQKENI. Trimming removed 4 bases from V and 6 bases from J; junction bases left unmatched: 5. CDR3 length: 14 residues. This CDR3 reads CASSQDRASGELFF. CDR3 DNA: TGTGCCAGCTCACAAGACAGGGCATCCGGGGAGCTGTTTTTT.

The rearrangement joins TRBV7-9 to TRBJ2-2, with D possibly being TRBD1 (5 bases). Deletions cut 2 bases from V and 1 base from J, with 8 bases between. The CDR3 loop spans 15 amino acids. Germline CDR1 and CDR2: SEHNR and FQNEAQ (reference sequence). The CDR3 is CASSLRQGNTGELFF. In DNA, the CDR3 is TGTGCCAGCAGCTTAAGGCAGGGGAACACCGGGGAGCTGTTTTTT.

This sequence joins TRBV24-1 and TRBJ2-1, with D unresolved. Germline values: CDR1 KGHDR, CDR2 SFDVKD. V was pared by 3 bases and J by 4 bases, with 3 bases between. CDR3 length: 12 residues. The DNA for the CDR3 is TGTGCCACCAGTGATCCTTACAATGAGCAGTTCTTC. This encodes CATSDPYNEQFF.

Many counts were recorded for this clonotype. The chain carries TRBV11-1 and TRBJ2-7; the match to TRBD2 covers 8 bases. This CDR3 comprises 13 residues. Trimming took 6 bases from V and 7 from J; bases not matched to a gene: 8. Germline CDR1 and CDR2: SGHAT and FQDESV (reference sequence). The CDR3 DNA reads TGTGCCAGCAGATCCGGGACTAGTGGTGAGCAGTACTTC. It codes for CASRSGTSGEQYF.

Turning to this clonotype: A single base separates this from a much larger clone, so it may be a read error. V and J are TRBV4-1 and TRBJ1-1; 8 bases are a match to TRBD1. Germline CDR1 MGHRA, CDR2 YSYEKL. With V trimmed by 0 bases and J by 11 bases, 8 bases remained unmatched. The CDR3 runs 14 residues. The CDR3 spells CASSQEETGAIAFF. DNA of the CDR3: TGCGCCAGCAGCCAAGAAGAGACAGGGGCTATTGCTTTCTTT.

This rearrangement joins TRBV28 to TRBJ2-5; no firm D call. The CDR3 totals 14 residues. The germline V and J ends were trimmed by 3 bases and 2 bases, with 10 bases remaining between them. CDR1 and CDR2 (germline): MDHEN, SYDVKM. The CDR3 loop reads CASSFRQEQETQYF. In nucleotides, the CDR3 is TGTGCCAGCAGTTTCCGGCAGGAGCAAGAGACCCAGTACTTC.

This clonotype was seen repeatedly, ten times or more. CDR3 sequence (DNA): TGTGCCAGCAGTCTCGGGACAGGGTATTCTGCGAACACCGGGGAGCTGTTTTTT. It encodes CASSLGTGYSANTGELFF. V is TRBV27 and J is TRBJ2-2; 9 bases line up with TRBD1. CDR3 length: 18 amino acids. CDR1 and CDR2 from the germline V gene are MNHEY and SMNVEV (reference sequence). J was trimmed by 0 bases and V by 5 bases; bases with no gene match: 10.

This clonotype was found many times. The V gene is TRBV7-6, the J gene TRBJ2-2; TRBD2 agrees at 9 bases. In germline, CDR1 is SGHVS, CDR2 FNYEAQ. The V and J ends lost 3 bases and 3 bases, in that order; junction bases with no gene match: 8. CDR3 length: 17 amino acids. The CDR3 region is CASSLGISGSYTGELFF. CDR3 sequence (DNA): TGTGCCAGCAGCTTGGGTATTAGCGGGAGCTACACCGGGGAGCTGTTTTTT.

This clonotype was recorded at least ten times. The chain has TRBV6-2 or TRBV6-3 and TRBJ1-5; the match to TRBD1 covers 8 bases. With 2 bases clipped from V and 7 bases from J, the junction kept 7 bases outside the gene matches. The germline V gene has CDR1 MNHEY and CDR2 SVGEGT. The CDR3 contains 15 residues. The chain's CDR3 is CASSYRRGLTQPQHF. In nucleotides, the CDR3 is TGTGCCAGCAGTTACCGCAGGGGGCTGACCCAGCCCCAGCATTTT.

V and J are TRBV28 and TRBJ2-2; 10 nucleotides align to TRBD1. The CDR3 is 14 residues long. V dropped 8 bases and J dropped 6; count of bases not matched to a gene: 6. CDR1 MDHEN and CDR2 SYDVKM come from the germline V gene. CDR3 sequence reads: CASLDRGPSGELFF. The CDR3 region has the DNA TGTGCCAGCTTAGACAGGGGGCCGTCCGGGGAGCTGTTTTTT.

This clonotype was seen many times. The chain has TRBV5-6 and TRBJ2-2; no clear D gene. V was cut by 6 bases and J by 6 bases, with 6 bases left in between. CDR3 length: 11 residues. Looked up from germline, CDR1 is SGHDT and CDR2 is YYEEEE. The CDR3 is CASNQAGELFF. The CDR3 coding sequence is TGTGCCAGCAATCAGGCCGGGGAGCTGTTTTTT.